This TCR beta chain derives from a study of OX40 agonist ivuxolimab in advanced cancers. Study background: Each dose-escalation patient presented with hepatocellular carcinoma, melanoma, renal cell or head and neck cancer. Those enrolled were 80% to 85% male, with a mean age of around 60 years and ages from about 20 to 85. Study results and caveats: The CD4+ and CD8+ T cells in the blood had expanded clonally by week 6 at 0.1 to 3.0 mg/kg.

Comments on this clone: Its specificity is unknown.

Researchers took blood at baseline, on cycle 4 day 1, and on cycle 7 day 1. Sequencing was performed with immunoSEQ multiplex PCR; in TCRdb, only in-frame clones are kept and a portion is missing. This table has roughly 70,000 clones, 85% to 90% appearing once. This CDR3 has 18 amino acids. V trimming: 7 bases; J trimming: 5 bases; junction bases outside the gene matches: 20. The rearrangement uses TRBV23-1 and TRBJ2-1, with 7 bases aligning to TRBD2. TRBV23-1 is labeled an ORF, and its function is uncertain. Sequenced here: CD4+ or CD8+ T cells sorted from blood, sampled in a trial of the OX40 agonist ivuxolimab. This sequence was found in an adult with an advanced solid tumor such as melanoma, head and neck, liver or kidney cancer. CDR3 sequence: CASIFSRLASSSHNEQFF. CDR3 sequence (DNA): TGCGCCAGCATCTTTTCGAGACTAGCAAGCTCCAGCCACAATGAGCAGTTCTTC.